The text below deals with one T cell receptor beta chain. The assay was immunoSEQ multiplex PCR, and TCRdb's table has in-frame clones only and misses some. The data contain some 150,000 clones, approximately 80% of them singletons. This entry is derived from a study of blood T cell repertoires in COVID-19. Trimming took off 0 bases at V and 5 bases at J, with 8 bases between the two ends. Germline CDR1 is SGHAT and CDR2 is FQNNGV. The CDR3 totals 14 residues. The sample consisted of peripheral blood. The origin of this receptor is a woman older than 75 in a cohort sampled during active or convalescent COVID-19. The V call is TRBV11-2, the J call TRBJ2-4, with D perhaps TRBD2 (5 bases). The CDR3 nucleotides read TGTGCCAGCAGCTTAGAGGAAGCGGAAAACATTCAGTACTTC. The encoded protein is CASSLEEAENIQYF.